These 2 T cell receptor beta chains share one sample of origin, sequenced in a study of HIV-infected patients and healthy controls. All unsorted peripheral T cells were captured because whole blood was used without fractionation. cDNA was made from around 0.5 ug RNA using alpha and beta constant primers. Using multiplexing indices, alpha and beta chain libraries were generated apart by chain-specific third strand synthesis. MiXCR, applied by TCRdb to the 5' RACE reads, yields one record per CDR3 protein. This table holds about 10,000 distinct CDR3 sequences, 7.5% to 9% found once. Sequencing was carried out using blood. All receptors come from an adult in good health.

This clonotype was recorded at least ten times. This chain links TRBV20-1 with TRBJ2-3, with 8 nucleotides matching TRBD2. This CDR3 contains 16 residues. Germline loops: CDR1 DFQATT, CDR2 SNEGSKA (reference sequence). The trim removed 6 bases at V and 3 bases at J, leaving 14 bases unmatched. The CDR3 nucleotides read TGCAGTGCCGCAATTCTCAGGGGCGGGGGGACAGATACGCAGTATTTT. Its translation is CSAAILRGGGTDTQYF.

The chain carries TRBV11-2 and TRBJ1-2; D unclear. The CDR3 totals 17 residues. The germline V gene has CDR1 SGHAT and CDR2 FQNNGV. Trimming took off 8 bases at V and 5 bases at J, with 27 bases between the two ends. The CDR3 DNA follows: TGTGCCAGCTCTTTACATAATCTGGGCCAGGCTTTGTATGGCTACACCTTC. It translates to CASSLHNLGQALYGYTF.